This TCR beta chain appears in the sequencing data of a study of cytomegalovirus exposure and HLA in healthy donors. Study-level information: From HLA-typed donors, an early data release held tens of millions of unique TCRs. General observations from the study: The records held CMV serostatus as the only immune exposure information. As a later analysis showed, a missense DCLRE1C variant was linked to trimming of TCR beta V- and J-genes.

CDR3 length equals 16 residues. Trimming removed 0 bases from V and 5 bases from J, with 14 bases in between. The germline CDR1 and CDR2 sequences are ENHRY and SYGVKD. It was healthy bone marrow donors who served as donors. This clone was counted ten times or more. Its antigen is unidentified. 60 Vbeta and 13 Jbeta primers were used in PCR. Some clones are missing from TCRdb's copy, which holds only in-frame ones; the method was immunoSEQ multiplex PCR. The sample includes 140,000 to 150,000 clones, nearly 10% of them seen just once. Sequences were obtained from PBMCs. The receptor comes from a man over 45 in good health and CMV-seronegative. The chain recombines TRBV10-3 with TRBJ1-5, with D perhaps matching TRBD1 (5 bases). CDR3 sequence reads: CAISESRQGEDQPQHF. CDR3 in DNA: TGTGCCATCAGTGAGTCGCGGCAGGGCGAGGATCAGCCCCAGCATTTT.